Shown below are 14 T cell receptor beta chains from a single sample sequenced in a study of cytomegalovirus exposure and HLA in healthy donors. Primers for the PCR totalled 60 Vbeta and 13 Jbeta. The data were produced by immunoSEQ multiplex PCR, yet TCRdb's version contains in-frame clones alone and is incomplete. The sample includes some 120,000 clones, 70% to 90% of them seen just once. Sequencing was performed on PBMCs. The receptors stem from a man aged 40-49 years in good health and CMV-seronegative.

The gene calls are TRBV7-2 and TRBJ1-4, with D possibly being TRBD1 (5 bases). The ends were cut back, 4 bases at V and 4 bases at J, with 10 bases in the middle. CDR1 SGHTA and CDR2 FQGNSA come from the germline V gene. The CDR3 runs 14 residues. DNA of the CDR3: TGTGCCAGCAGCTCGGGACTGAGTAATGAAAAACTGTTTTTT. This gives the protein CASSSGLSNEKLFF.

This chain uses TRBV6-6 with TRBJ2-1; 9 bases align to TRBD2. Per germline, CDR1 MNHNY and CDR2 SVGAGI (reference sequence). V lost 1 base, J lost 7 bases, and 8 bases stayed unmatched. The CDR3 spans 16 residues. CDR3 bases: TGTGCCAGCAGTTACTACGCGGGAGGGCCGGGTAATGAGCAGTTCTTC. It encodes CASSYYAGGPGNEQFF.

This clone was seen only once. The chain couples TRBV27 to TRBJ2-3; 7 bases fit TRBD1. Germline CDR1 MNHEY, CDR2 SMNVEV (reference sequence). The CDR3 is 13 amino acids. With 6 bases clipped from V and 4 bases from J, the junction kept 4 bases outside the gene matches. CDR3 nucleotides: TGTGCCAGCAGAAGACAGGGTCCAGATACGCAGTATTTT. Translating gives CASRRQGPDTQYF.

This sequence joins TRBV7-8 and TRBJ2-7; the match to TRBD2 covers 9 bases. Germline trimming cut 1 base from V and 0 bases from J; bases unmatched to any gene: 1. Per germline, CDR1 SGHVS and CDR2 FQNEAQ. This CDR3 comprises 15 residues. The CDR3 here is CASSLGLADSYEQYF. The CDR3 DNA reads as TGTGCCAGCAGCTTAGGACTAGCGGACTCCTACGAGCAGTACTTC.

This clone was observed a handful of times. The J gene is TRBJ2-3, the V gene TRBV7-2, with a possible D match to TRBD1 (5 bases). V was clipped by 5 bases and J by 3 bases, with 24 bases between them. Germline V gene lookup returns CDR1 SGHTA and CDR2 FQGNSA. CDR3 length: 18 residues. The CDR3, as DNA: TGTGCCAGCAGCCCCTTCCCTAGGTCAGGGAAAACGACAGATACGCAGTATTTT. Translation: CASSPFPRSGKTTDTQYF.

V is TRBV7-6 and J is TRBJ2-1, with TRBD2 matching 8 bases. Germline V gene data show CDR1 as SGHVS and CDR2 as FNYEAQ. The V and J ends lost 3 bases and 2 bases, in that order; junction bases with no gene match: 6. The CDR3 runs 16 residues. CDR3 in amino acids: CASSFDRGGAYNEQFF. The CDR3 nucleotides read TGTGCCAGCAGCTTCGATCGGGGGGGGGCCTACAATGAGCAGTTCTTC.

V usage is TRBV18 and J usage is TRBJ1-1; D not certain. Trimming removed 3 bases from V and 9 bases from J, with 26 bases in between. The CDR3 is 17 amino acids. Germline V gene sequence: CDR1 KGHSH, CDR2 LQKENI. The CDR3 region is CASSPSYGASNGFQAFF. CDR3 coding DNA: TGTGCCAGCTCACCCTCGTATGGAGCTAGCAATGGCTTTCAAGCTTTCTTT.

This rearrangement joins TRBV5-8 to TRBJ2-7; TRBD2 might be the D (5 bases). CDR1 SGHTS and CDR2 YDEGEE come from the germline V gene. This CDR3 spans 13 amino acids. V was shortened by 1 base and J by 7 bases, with 12 bases between the two germline ends. The CDR3 loop reads CASSLRVTGEQYF. CDR3 nucleotides: TGTGCCAGCAGCTTGAGAGTTACGGGGGAGCAGTACTTC.

This clone was detected a few times. At the DNA level, this CDR3 is encoded by other sequences in the same sample as well. The chain joins TRBV2 to TRBJ1-1; perhaps TRBD1 as D (6 bases). Trimming pared 2 bases from V and 6 bases from J, leaving 7 bases between. Germline V gene data show CDR1 as SNHLY and CDR2 as FYNNEI. CDR3 length: 12 amino acids. As DNA, the CDR3 is TGTGCCAGCAGTGAACAGGGGCCTGAAGCTTTCTTT. Amino acid sequence: CASSEQGPEAFF.

The V call is TRBV2, the J call TRBJ2-7; D is unclear. This CDR3 comprises 11 residues. The V and J ends lost 5 bases and 7 bases respectively, with 9 bases between them. Germline V gives CDR1 SNHLY, CDR2 FYNNEI. CDR3 in DNA: TGTGCCAGCAGTTTCTTCGGGGAGCAGTACTTC. Amino acids: CASSFFGEQYF.

The genes are TRBV7-9 and TRBJ1-6; 10 positions agree with TRBD1. There are 18 residues in the CDR3. V was clipped by 4 bases and J by 3 bases; unmatched bases: 9. Germline lookup yields CDR1 SEHNR and CDR2 FQNEAQ (reference sequence). The chain's CDR3 is CASSSDPGQGIYNSPLHF. CDR3 in DNA: TGTGCCAGCAGCTCCGACCCGGGACAGGGGATCTATAATTCACCCCTCCACTTT.

The CDR3 DNA sequence: TGTGCCAGCAGCGTAGATCTAGCGGAAAACACCGGGGAGCTGTTTTTT. Translating gives CASSVDLAENTGELFF. This sequence joins TRBV9 and TRBJ2-2; 7 bases are a match to TRBD2. Trimming removed 0 bases from V and 2 bases from J; junction bases left unmatched: 4. Germline lookup yields CDR1 SGDLS and CDR2 YYNGEE. CDR3 length: 16 amino acids.

Only a few counts were recorded for this clone. The DNA for the CDR3 is TGTGCCGGAGCGGGAGCGGTTTCAGATACGCAGTATTTT. This sequence encodes CAGAGAVSDTQYF. J is TRBJ2-3 and V is TRBV6-5; 8 positions match TRBD2. Trimming took 11 bases from V and 4 from J; bases not matched to a gene: 8. Germline V lookup: CDR1 MNHEY, CDR2 SVGAGI. The CDR3 consists of 13 residues.

This clone was detected only once. This sequence joins TRBV19 and TRBJ2-2; 8 bases align to TRBD2. Germline V gives CDR1 LNHDA, CDR2 SQIVND (reference sequence). The CDR3 is made up of 18 amino acids. With 5 bases clipped from V and 4 bases from J, the junction kept 15 bases outside the gene matches. CDR3 protein: CASSPPLPGLGGTGELFF. CDR3 nucleotide sequence: TGTGCCAGTAGTCCGCCCCTGCCGGGACTAGGAGGCACCGGGGAGCTGTTTTTT.